Here is one TCR beta chain with its context. Authors' methods: The authors estimated nucleated cell counts from reference gene primer amplification. TCRdb keeps only in-frame clones here, not all; method: immunoSEQ multiplex PCR. That table supplies the V and J calls and clone size; D and trimming were determined from the DNA. The repertoire holds 130,000 or so clones, with over 80% as singletons. The data belong to a study of blood T cell repertoires in COVID-19. For the study at large: COVID-19 samples collected from the United States, Italy and Spain covered acute and convalescent phases.

The CDR3 runs 13 residues. CDR1 and CDR2 from the germline V gene are SEHNR and FQNEAQ (reference sequence). V was pared by 1 base and J by 9 bases, with 10 bases between. Source material: peripheral blood. The receptor comes from a human donor in a cohort sampled during active COVID-19. The V gene is TRBV7-9, the J gene TRBJ2-1, with D perhaps TRBD2 (6 bases). CDR3 sequence (DNA): TGTGCCAGCAGCTTAGACGGGACTGCTGAGCAGTTCTTC. It translates to CASSLDGTAEQFF. The entire variable domain, with the rest obtained from reference TRBV7-9 and TRBJ2-1, is as follows: DTGVSQNPRHKITKRGQNVTFRCDPISEHNRLYWYRQTLGQGPEFLTYFQNEAQLEKSRLLSDRFSAERPKGSFSTLEIQRTEQGDSAMYLCASSLDGTAEQFFGPGTRLTVL.